What follows is one T cell receptor beta chain and its context. Its binding antigen is unknown. Base qualities are not provided; no much larger clone lies one nucleotide away. This specimen includes other DNA sequences encoding the same CDR3. This sample was included in a study of cytomegalovirus exposure and HLA in healthy donors (dated by TCRdb to about 2017). For the study in its entirety: According to a later analysis, one platform produced both the 120 validation repertoires and the 666 repertoires of the first cohort. To predict cytomegalovirus infection status, the study combined high-throughput TCR immunosequencing, statistical association of individual TCRs with disease status, and machine learning. The study was designed to test whether signatures of past pathogen exposure could be identified by cataloging public T cell receptors. In addition to the first cohort of approximately 650 subjects, a separate validation cohort of 120 different subjects was used.

From the cysteine through the phenylalanine, the CDR3 covers 12 amino acids. Of all the DNA, just the CDR3 is kept, 36 bases in frame from base 1. Between the V and J ends, shortened by 0 bases and 7 bases respectively, the junction contains 7 bases. The germline V gene sets CDR1 to SGDLS and CDR2 to YYNGEE. Receptor libraries were prepared by the immunoSEQ multiplex PCR assay. The original pipeline was this. A statistical classification framework was built for diagnosing cytomegalovirus status from the catalog of TCR beta chain sequences. In its TCRdb copy, this immuneACCESS table keeps in-frame sequences only and misses some clones. Where compared with another copy, unresolved V genes explain less than half of these, and the others have no known cause. V and J calls and clone size are given by that table; D and trimming were obtained from the DNA. The sample yields 130,000 to 150,000 clones; about 90% were counted once. The ten most abundant clones make up 6.5% to 8.5% of the sample.

The research as a whole found: The authors suggested that the approach could potentially be extended to other disease states and immunological phenotypes. A later analysis lacked HLA typing for the validation cohort, so it scored co-occurrence in that cohort across all 120 or so repertoires. A total of some 180 TCR beta chains were listed by the study as associated with cytomegalovirus. The classifier was reported to diagnose cytomegalovirus status with high specificity and sensitivity in both the original and validation cohorts. In vitro tests confirmed that a few of the cytomegalovirus-associated TCR beta chains recognize cytomegalovirus antigens. While some public TCRs were present in many individuals, most TCR sequences turned up only very rarely across donors. Of the cluster scores, roughly 95% were above 0 in a later analysis, which found that TCRs clustered in the first cohort also tended to co-occur in the 120 validation repertoires.

Donors formed part of the validation cohort, which comprised over a hundred subjects and was distinct from the first cohort of roughly 600 subjects. The sample taken for sequencing was PBMCs. The chain employs TRBV9 and TRBJ1-2; TRBD1 is perhaps the D gene, given 5 matching bases. This receptor was obtained from a woman aged 18 to 35 in good health and CMV-seropositive. CDR3 reads: CASSVAGGGYTF. The DNA sequence is given as TGTGCCAGCAGCGTAGCCGGGGGTGGCTACACCTTC.